Below are 19 T cell receptor beta chains sequenced from a single sample in a study of identical twins. TCRdb independently ran MiXCR on the 5' RACE reads; one entry per CDR3 protein. The data show a few hundred thousand distinct CDR3 sequences, with approximately 10% seen just once and 8.5% to 10% held by the top ten. Sequences were obtained from naive T cells sorted from blood. These receptors were collected from a woman aged 45-60 years in good health.

The chain joins TRBV27 to TRBJ2-7; D perhaps matches TRBD2 (5 bases). The CDR3 runs to 12 residues. Trimming took off 6 bases at V and 6 bases at J, with 12 bases between the two ends. Germline-derived CDR1 and CDR2 are MNHEY and SMNVEV (reference sequence). The CDR3 bases are TGTGCCAGCAGGGGGAGATTGGGCGAGCAGTACGTC. Translating it yields CASRGRLGEQYV.

This clonotype came up many times. This sequence joins TRBV19 and TRBJ2-3, with 7 bases fitting TRBD2. The CDR3 contains 17 residues. V was pared by 1 base and J by 5 bases, with 12 bases of the junction left unmatched. Germline assignment: CDR1 LNHDA and CDR2 SQIVND (reference sequence). The CDR3 reads CASSIGDYTITKDTQYF. The CDR3 coding sequence is TGTGCCAGTAGTATAGGGGACTATACGATAACCAAAGATACGCAGTATTTT.

The table lists this clonotype with a few counts. This chain joins TRBV19 and TRBJ2-2, with TRBD1 as a possible D gene (5 bases). Looked up from germline, CDR1 is LNHDA and CDR2 is SQIVND (reference sequence). The CDR3 has 14 residues. Trimming removed 2 bases from V and 4 bases from J, with 8 bases in between. DNA for the CDR3: TGTGCCAGTAGTATATTAGGGGCCACCGGGGAGCTGTTTTTT. Amino acid sequence: CASSILGATGELFF.

This clonotype was counted a few times. This chain uses TRBV6-1 with TRBJ2-5; 7 bases line up with TRBD1. This CDR3 region has 18 residues. CDR1 is MNHNS, CDR2 SASEGT, per germline. J lost 0 bases, V lost 3 bases, and 13 bases had no gene match. CDR3 bases: TGTGCCAGCAGTGAGAACAGGGGCTACCCTTCGTACCAAGAGACCCAGTACTTC. It encodes CASSENRGYPSYQETQYF.

Only a few counts were recorded for this clonotype. The chain joins TRBV29-1 to TRBJ2-1; D ambiguous. This CDR3 is built from 14 residues. Between the trimmed V and J ends, which lost 8 bases and 2 bases, there was a span of 16 bases. Germline-derived CDR1 and CDR2 are SQVTM and ANQGSEA. DNA for the CDR3: TGCAGCCCCGGGCCCGCGTGCACCTACAATGAGCAGTTCTTC. Protein sequence: CSPGPACTYNEQFF.

Concerning this clonotype itself: The final CDR3 position lacks the conserved phenylalanine or tryptophan, pointing to a likely read error. The genes are TRBV25-1 and TRBJ2-3; D ambiguous. Per germline, CDR1 MGHDK and CDR2 SYGVNS. The CDR3 has 12 residues. V lost 8 bases, J lost 0 bases, and 6 bases lay in between. CDR3 bases: TGTGCCAGCGGCCGCAGCACAGATACGCAGTATTCT. It codes for CASGRSTDTQYS.

This clonotype was counted a few times. This chain joins TRBV7-9 and TRBJ2-2; 12 bases fit TRBD2. V shed 6 bases and J 5 bases; nucleotides not matched to a gene: 7. This CDR3 contains 16 residues. Germline-derived CDR1 and CDR2 are SEHNR and FQNEAQ (reference sequence). In DNA form, the CDR3 reads TGTGCCAGCAGTCGACTAGCGGGAGATGGGACCGGGGAGCTGTTTTTT. Translated: CASSRLAGDGTGELFF.

V and J are TRBV6-2 or TRBV6-3 and TRBJ1-1; TRBD1 is a possible D gene (5 bases). Per the germline V gene, CDR1 is MNHEY and CDR2 is SVGEGT. This CDR3 is built from 17 residues. Trimming pared 2 bases from V and 0 bases from J, leaving 16 bases between. CDR3 in DNA: TGTGCCAGCAGTTACGGTCAGGGTATATTTTTGAACACTGAAGCTTTCTTT. Amino acid sequence: CASSYGQGIFLNTEAFF.

The rearrangement joins TRBV6-5 to TRBJ1-3, with D unclear. The CDR3 contains 13 residues. Trimming removed 6 bases from V and 4 bases from J, with 10 bases in between. Germline V CDR1 and CDR2: MNHEY, SVGAGI. The CDR3 region has the DNA TGTGCCAGCAGGAGAAGTGGGGGAAACACCATATATTTT. Its protein is CASRRSGGNTIYF.

The table lists this clonotype with many counts. This chain connects TRBV5-1 to TRBJ2-1, with 11 bases matching TRBD2. This CDR3 is 15 amino acids long. The V gene end was trimmed by 2 bases and the J gene end by 6 bases; junction bases not matched to a gene: 4. Germline lookup yields CDR1 SGHRS and CDR2 YFSETQ. DNA for the CDR3: TGCGCCAGCAGCTTTTTAGCGGGAGGGACCAATGAGCAGTTCTTC. Its translation is CASSFLAGGTNEQFF.

This clonotype was observed a handful of times. The V gene is TRBV13, the J gene TRBJ2-1; a weak D match, TRBD2 (5 bases). The CDR3 loop spans 16 amino acids. CDR1 PRHDT and CDR2 FYEKMQ come from the germline V gene (reference sequence). V was cut by 4 bases and J by 0 bases, with 13 bases left in between. The CDR3 bases are TGTGCCAGCAGCTCCCTAAGCGGAAGCTCCTACAATGAGCAGTTCTTC. It translates to CASSSLSGSSYNEQFF.

This clonotype was counted at least ten times. The chain uses TRBV19 and TRBJ1-2; 9 bases agree with TRBD1. Per germline, CDR1 LNHDA and CDR2 SQIVND (reference sequence). With V trimmed by 5 bases and J by 8 bases, 6 bases remained unmatched. This CDR3 is 13 amino acids long. The CDR3 DNA reads as TGTGCCAGTAGTGGGGGACAGGGTGACGGCTACACCTTC. This codes for CASSGGQGDGYTF.

The V call is TRBV5-1, the J call TRBJ2-2; D is perhaps TRBD1 (6 bases). Trimming took off 1 base at V and 6 bases at J, with 13 bases between the two ends. This CDR3 is built from 15 residues. The germline CDR1 and CDR2 sequences are SGHRS and YFSETQ. Here the CDR3 DNA reads TGCGCCAGCAGCTTGTGGGACATTACTGCCGGGGAGCTGTTTTTT. Translation: CASSLWDITAGELFF.

The CDR3 coding sequence is TGTGCCAGCAGCGACCCACAGTACTTGAACACTGAAGCTTTCTTT. As protein: CASSDPQYLNTEAFF. This chain uses TRBV4-2 with TRBJ1-1, with D unresolved. Germline CDR1 and CDR2: LGHNA and YNFKEQ. The V and J ends lost 5 bases and 0 bases respectively, with 13 bases between them. This CDR3 has 15 amino acids.

Many counts were recorded for this clonotype. V usage is TRBV4-1 and J usage is TRBJ2-6, with no clear D. Trimming took off 2 bases at V and 1 base at J, with 9 bases between the two ends. CDR3 length: 16 residues. Germline CDR1 and CDR2: MGHRA and YSYEKL. This chain's CDR3 is CASSQSSTSGANVLTF. CDR3 nucleotide sequence: TGCGCCAGCAGCCAAAGTTCGACTTCTGGGGCCAACGTCCTGACTTTC.

This clonotype has a handful of counts. The chain is built from TRBV6-2 or TRBV6-3 and TRBJ2-7; 8 nucleotides align to TRBD1. This CDR3 is 18 amino acids long. The V gene end was trimmed by 5 bases and the J gene end by 0 bases; junction bases not matched to a gene: 15. CDR1 and CDR2 (germline): MNHEY, SVGEGT. The DNA of the CDR3 is TGTGCCAGCAGTCTGACAGGGGACGCTCCCAGGAGCTCCTACGAGCAGTACTTC. Its protein is CASSLTGDAPRSSYEQYF.

The V and J genes are TRBV11-3 and TRBJ2-2, with D maybe TRBD2 (6 bases). The CDR3 totals 14 residues. The germline V and J ends were trimmed by 10 bases and 0 bases, with 12 bases remaining between them. Germline CDR1 SGHNT, CDR2 YENEEA. The CDR3 bases are TGTGCCATCCCGGGAGCCGCGAACACCGGGGAGCTGTTTTTT. Encoded protein: CAIPGAANTGELFF.

This clonotype has more than one count but fewer than ten. The genes are TRBV6-2 or TRBV6-3 and TRBJ2-7; maybe TRBD1 (6 bases). Per germline, CDR1 MNHEY and CDR2 SVGEGT. The CDR3 extends over 13 amino acids. With 5 bases removed from V and 12 bases from J, the gap between germline ends came to 20 bases. CDR3 in DNA: TGTGCCAGCAGTCCCGACGCTTACAGGGCGGTGTACGTC. This gives the protein CASSPDAYRAVYV.

The rearrangement links TRBV5-1 to TRBJ1-5, with unresolved D. The V gene lost 1 base and the J gene lost 1 base, with 9 bases spanning the gap. This CDR3 spans 15 amino acids. Germline V CDR1 and CDR2: SGHRS, YFSETQ. CDR3 loop: CASSLSWESNQPQHF. CDR3 coding DNA: TGCGCCAGCAGCTTGAGCTGGGAGAGCAATCAGCCCCAGCATTTT. The whole variable domain, filled in from reference TRBV5-1 and TRBJ1-5, reads KAGVTQTPRYLIKTRGQQVTLSCSPISGHRSVSWYQQTPGQGLQFLFEYFSETQRNKGNFPGRFSGRQFSNSRSEMNVSTLELGDSALYLCASSLSWESNQPQHFGDGTRLSIL.